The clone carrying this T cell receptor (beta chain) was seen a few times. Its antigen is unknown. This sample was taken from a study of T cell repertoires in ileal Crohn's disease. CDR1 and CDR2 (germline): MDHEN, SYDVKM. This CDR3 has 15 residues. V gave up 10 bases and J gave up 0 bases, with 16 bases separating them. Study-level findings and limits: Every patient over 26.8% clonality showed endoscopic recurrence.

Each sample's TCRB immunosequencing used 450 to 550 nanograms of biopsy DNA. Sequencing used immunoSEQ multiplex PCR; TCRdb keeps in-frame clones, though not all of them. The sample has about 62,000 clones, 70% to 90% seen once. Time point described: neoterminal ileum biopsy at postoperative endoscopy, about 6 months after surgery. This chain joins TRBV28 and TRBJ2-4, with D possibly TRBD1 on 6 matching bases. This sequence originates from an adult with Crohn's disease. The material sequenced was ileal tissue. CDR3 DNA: TGTGCCATCGGACAGAGCGGCCTAGCCAAAAACATTCAGTACTTC. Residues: CAIGQSGLAKNIQYF.